This section outlines one T cell receptor beta chain sequence together with its context. The source of the sample is a study of prognosis after radiotherapy for stage I lung cancer. The ends were cut back, 0 bases at V and 6 bases at J, with 21 bases in the middle. Germline CDR1 SGHNT, CDR2 YYREEE (reference sequence). CDR3 size: 17 residues. Starting from genomic DNA, TCR beta CDR3 was amplified through two-round multiplex PCR. Primers (each specific to one TRBV or TRBJ gene) were used in first-round PCR. TCRdb itself ran the multiplex PCR reads through MiXCR, one entry per CDR3 protein. This table has around 60,000 distinct CDR3 sequences, less than 30% appearing once.

The specimen was PBMCs, collected before or after stereotactic body radiation therapy (not recorded which). This sequence originates from a donor aged 50 or older with non-small cell lung cancer. V and J are TRBV5-4 and TRBJ1-2; a weak D match, TRBD1 (5 bases). CDR3 sequence: CASSLALAGQGGHGYTF. The CDR3 region has the DNA TGTGCCAGCAGCTTGGCCCTTGCAGGGCAGGGAGGACATGGCTACACCTTC. Using reference TRBV5-4 and TRBJ1-2 for the parts outside the CDR3, the full variable domain is ETGVTQSPTHLIKTRGQQVTLRCSSQSGHNTVSWYQQALGQGPQFIFQYYREEENGRGNFPPRFSGLQFPNYSSELNVNALELDDSALYLCASSLALAGQGGHGYTFGSGTRLTVV.